The source of this T cell receptor (beta chain) is a study of T-cell reconstitution after alpha-beta-depleted transplantation in children. This clonotype came up a few times. The TCRbeta library was prepared with unique molecular identifiers. TCRdb reanalysed the PCR reads using MiXCR and keeps one entry per CDR3 protein. The sample has around 360,000 distinct CDR3 sequences; 10% are singletons. V dropped 8 bases and J dropped 0 bases, with 16 bases sitting between them. The CDR3 has 16 residues. The chain joins TRBV12-3 or TRBV12-4 to TRBJ2-2; D is possibly TRBD1 (6 bases). The receptor was isolated from a human donor who donated a stem cell graft to a child with acute lymphoblastic leukemia. Material: PBMCs from the stem cell graft donor, obtained from the stem cell graft. The CDR3 region is CASGAGQIANTGELFF. In DNA form, the CDR3 reads TGTGCCAGCGGCGCCGGACAGATCGCGAACACCGGGGAGCTGTTTTTT.